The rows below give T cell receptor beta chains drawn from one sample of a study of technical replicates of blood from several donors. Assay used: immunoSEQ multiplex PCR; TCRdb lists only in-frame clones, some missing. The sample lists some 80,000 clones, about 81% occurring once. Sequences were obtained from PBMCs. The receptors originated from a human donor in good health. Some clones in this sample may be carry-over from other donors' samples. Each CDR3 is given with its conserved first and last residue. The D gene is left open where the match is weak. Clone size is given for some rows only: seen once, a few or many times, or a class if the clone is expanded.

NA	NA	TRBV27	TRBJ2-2	CASSSYLKHLRGTGELFF	TGTGCCAGCAGCTCGTATCTAAAACACTTAAGGGGGACCGGGGAGCTGTTTTTT
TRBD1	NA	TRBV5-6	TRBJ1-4	CASSLWETGGRTNEKLFF	TGTGCCAGCAGCTTGTGGGAAACAGGGGGCAGGACTAATGAAAAACTGTTTTTT
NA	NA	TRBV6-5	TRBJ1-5	CASSYSSAGPQHF	TGTGCCAGCAGTTACTCGAGTGCGGGGCCCCAGCATTTT
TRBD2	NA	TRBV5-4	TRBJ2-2	CASSLTSGGTGELFF	TGTGCCAGCAGCCTTACTAGCGGAGGCACCGGGGAGCTGTTTTTT
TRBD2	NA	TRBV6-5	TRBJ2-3	CASSTREVDTQYF	TGTGCCAGCAGTACCCGGGAGGTGGATACGCAGTATTTT
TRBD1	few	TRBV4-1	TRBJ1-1	CASSQSILRRQGSTEAFF	TGCGCCAGCAGCCAATCTATCTTAAGGAGACAGGGGAGCACTGAAGCTTTCTTT
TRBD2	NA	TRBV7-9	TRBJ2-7	CASSPLAGELEQYF	TGTGCCAGCAGCCCTCTAGCGGGAGAGCTCGAGCAGTACTTC
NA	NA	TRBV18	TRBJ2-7	CASSWEVLRPPYEQYF	TGTGCCAGCTCATGGGAGGTTCTAAGACCCCCCTACGAGCAGTACTTC
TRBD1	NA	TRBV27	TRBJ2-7	CASSHSWGNRGNEQYF	TGTGCCAGCAGTCACTCCTGGGGGAACAGGGGTAACGAGCAGTACTTC
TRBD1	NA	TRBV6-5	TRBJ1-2	CASSYSGQGGYGYTF	TGTGCCAGCAGTTACTCCGGACAGGGAGGCTATGGCTACACCTTC
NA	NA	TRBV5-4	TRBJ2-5	CASSRGTSQETQYF	TGTGCCAGCAGCCGAGGGACTTCCCAAGAGACCCAGTACTTC
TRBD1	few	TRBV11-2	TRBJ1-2	CASSPGQAIAYGYTF	TGTGCCAGCAGCCCAGGACAGGCCATCGCTTATGGCTACACCTTC
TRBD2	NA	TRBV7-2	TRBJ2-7	CASRGVAGLYEQYF	TGTGCCAGCCGGGGGGTAGCGGGACTCTACGAGCAGTACTTC
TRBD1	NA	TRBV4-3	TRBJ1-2	CASSQDLGKQGSGYTF	TGCGCCAGCAGCCAAGATCTAGGTAAACAGGGGAGCGGCTACACCTTC
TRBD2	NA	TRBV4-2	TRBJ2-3	CASSPAIGGEDTDTQYF	TGTGCCAGCAGCCCTGCAATTGGGGGGGAAGACACAGATACGCAGTATTTT
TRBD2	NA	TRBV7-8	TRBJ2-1	CASSAGRGRDYNEQFF	TGTGCCAGCTCCGCCGGACGAGGGAGGGATTACAATGAGCAGTTCTTC
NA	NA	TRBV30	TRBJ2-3	CAWSGGGIADRTDTQYF	TGTGCCTGGAGTGGGGGTGGAATAGCGGATCGCACAGATACGCAGTATTTT
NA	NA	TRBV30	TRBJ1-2	CAWRRQSVYGYTF	TGTGCCTGGAGGCGACAATCGGTTTATGGCTACACCTTC
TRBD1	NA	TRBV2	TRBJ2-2	CASEPGQGGTGELFF	TGTGCCAGTGAACCGGGACAGGGGGGCACCGGGGAGCTGTTTTTT
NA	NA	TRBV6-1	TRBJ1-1	CASSWGREAFF	TGTGCCAGCAGTTGGGGGCGTGAAGCTTTCTTT
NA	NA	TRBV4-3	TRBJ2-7	CASSQGTSYEQYF	TGCGCCAGCAGCCAAGGGACTTCCTACGAGCAGTACTTC
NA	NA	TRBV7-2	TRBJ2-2	CASSLAQGGAGELFF	TGTGCCAGCAGCTTAGCGCAAGGGGGTGCCGGGGAGCTGTTTTTT
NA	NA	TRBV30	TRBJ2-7	CAWANGGDKQYF	TGTGCCTGGGCAAATGGGGGGGACAAGCAGTACTTC
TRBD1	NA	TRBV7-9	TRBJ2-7	CASSRRDRAHEQYF	TGTGCCAGCAGCCGCCGGGACAGGGCTCACGAGCAGTACTTC
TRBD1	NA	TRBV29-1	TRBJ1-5	CSVQQGAHNQPQHF	TGCAGCGTTCAACAGGGGGCTCATAATCAGCCCCAGCATTTT
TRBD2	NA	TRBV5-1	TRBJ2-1	CASSLAGGDYNEQFF	TGCGCCAGCAGCTTAGCGGGGGGGGATTACAATGAGCAGTTCTTC
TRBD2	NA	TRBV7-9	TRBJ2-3	CASSRTSGTTDTQYF	TGTGCCAGCAGCCGGACTAGCGGAACCACAGATACGCAGTATTTT
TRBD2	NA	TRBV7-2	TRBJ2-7	CASSLGLAGTYEQYF	TGTGCCAGCAGCTTAGGTCTAGCGGGAACCTACGAGCAGTACTTC
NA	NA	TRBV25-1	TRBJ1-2	CATTGTGEYYGYTF	TGTGCCACCACTGGAACGGGGGAGTATTATGGCTACACCTTC
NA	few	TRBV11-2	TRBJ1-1	CASAVGGPLIEAFF	TGTGCCAGCGCTGTGGGGGGACCGTTGATTGAAGCTTTCTTT
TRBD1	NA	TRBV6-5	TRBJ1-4	CASRGQGTTNEKLFF	TGTGCCAGCAGGGGACAGGGAACAACTAATGAAAAACTGTTTTTT
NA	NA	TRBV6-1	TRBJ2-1	CASTWWRGGYNEQFF	TGTGCCAGCACCTGGTGGAGGGGGGGGTACAATGAGCAGTTCTTC
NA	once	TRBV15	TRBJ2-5	CATSRDGIGGQETQYF	TGTGCCACCAGCAGAGATGGTATCGGGGGCCAAGAGACCCAGTACTTC
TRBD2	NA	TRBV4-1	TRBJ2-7	CASSRALFSGTTYEQYF	TGCGCCAGCAGCAGGGCCCTTTTTTCCGGGACTACCTACGAGCAGTACTTC
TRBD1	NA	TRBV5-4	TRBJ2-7	CASSWDRGQYEQYF	TGTGCCAGCAGCTGGGACAGGGGGCAGTACGAGCAGTACTTC
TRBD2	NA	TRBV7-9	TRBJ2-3	CASSAWTSNSDTQYF	TGTGCCAGCAGCGCCTGGACTAGCAATTCAGATACGCAGTATTTT
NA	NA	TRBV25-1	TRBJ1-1	CASSAGEGTEAFF	TGTGCCAGCAGTGCAGGGGAGGGCACTGAAGCTTTCTTT
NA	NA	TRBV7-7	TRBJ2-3	CASSHRVSTDTQYF	TGTGCCAGCAGCCACAGGGTTAGCACAGATACGCAGTATTTT
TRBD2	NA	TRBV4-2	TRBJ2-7	CASSRGLAGVSEQYF	TGTGCCAGCAGCCGTGGACTAGCGGGAGTGTCCGAGCAGTACTTC
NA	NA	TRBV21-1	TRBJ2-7	CASSKDRESEQYF	TGTGCCAGCAGCAAAGACCGAGAAAGCGAGCAGTACTTC
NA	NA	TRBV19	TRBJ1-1	CASKEPGNTEAFF	TGTGCCAGTAAGGAGCCGGGGAACACTGAAGCTTTCTTT
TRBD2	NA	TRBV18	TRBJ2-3	CASSPLVAGGSTDTQYF	TGTGCCAGCTCACCACTGGTAGCGGGGGGGAGCACAGATACGCAGTATTTT